A selection of T cell receptor beta chains follows, all from one sample in a study of blood T cell repertoires in COVID-19. Sequenced by immunoSEQ multiplex PCR; TCRdb stores in-frame clones only, minus some. The profile shows 55,000 to 65,000 clones, 80% to 90% of them singletons. What was sequenced was peripheral blood. All receptors derive from a man in his 60s with active or convalescent COVID-19. The CDR3 runs from the conserved cysteine through the conserved F or W. The D gene is left open where the match is weak. Clone size is not always given. Where it is, it says once, few, many or a class for expanded clones.

>.|TRBV4-1|TRBD1|TRBJ2-5|14
CASSQVDRQETQYF
TGCGCCAGCAGCCAAGTGGACAGGCAAGAGACCCAGTACTTC
>few|TRBV25-1|TRBD1|TRBJ2-1|15
CASTKPGQGYNEQFF
TGTGCCAGCACCAAACCGGGACAGGGCTACAATGAGCAGTTCTTC
>.|TRBV19|TRBD2|TRBJ2-3|15
CASSRGGGSTDTQYF
TGTGCCAGTAGTAGGGGCGGGGGAAGCACAGATACGCAGTATTTT
>.|TRBV20-1|.|TRBJ2-7|11
CSASSGSEQYF
TGCAGTGCTAGTTCGGGGTCCGAGCAGTACTTC
>.|TRBV7-2|TRBD1|TRBJ1-2|14
CASSSPGTAYGYTF
TGTGCCAGCAGCTCACCCGGGACAGCCTATGGCTACACCTTC
>.|TRBV5-1|TRBD2|TRBJ2-3|14
CASSWTSTSDTQYF
TGCGCCAGCAGCTGGACTAGCACCTCAGATACGCAGTATTTT
>.|TRBV28|.|TRBJ1-3|13
CASFTGVPDTIYF
TGTGCCAGCTTCACCGGGGTTCCGGACACCATATATTTT
>.|TRBV4-1|.|TRBJ2-7|16
CASSQDSGPAGYEQYF
TGCGCCAGCAGCCAAGATTCCGGTCCGGCGGGCTACGAGCAGTACTTC
>.|TRBV14|TRBD2|TRBJ2-5|15
CARGPGGSFQETQYF
TGTGCCAGGGGGCCGGGCGGGAGCTTCCAAGAGACCCAGTACTTC
>.|TRBV7-9|.|TRBJ1-1|19
CASSLKWARAAVVTEGAFF
TGTGCCAGCAGCTTAAAGTGGGCGCGGGCGGCCGTGGTAACTGAAGGAGCTTTCTTT
>.|TRBV5-4|.|TRBJ1-3|16
CASSSEQGVSGNTIYF
TGTGCCAGCAGCTCGGAACAGGGAGTCTCTGGAAACACCATATATTTT
>.|TRBV5-6|TRBD1|TRBJ1-2|14
CASSPDRGNYGYTF
TGTGCCAGCAGCCCGGACAGGGGGAACTATGGCTACACCTTC
>.|TRBV5-6|.|TRBJ1-2|16
CASSLDAGPARMGYTF
TGTGCCAGCAGCTTGGACGCGGGACCGGCCCGTATGGGCTACACCTTC
>.|TRBV19|.|TRBJ1-2|12
CASSTQSYGYTF
TGTGCCAGTAGTACCCAGTCCTATGGCTACACCTTC
>.|TRBV6-5|.|TRBJ1-2|12
CATQDSTYGYTF
TGTGCCACCCAGGACAGTACATATGGCTACACCTTC
>.|TRBV7-9|TRBD1|TRBJ1-1|13
CASSLMGQGQAFF
TGTGCCAGCAGCTTAATGGGACAGGGGCAAGCTTTCTTT
>.|TRBV5-5|TRBD1|TRBJ2-7|14
CASSQRTGLYEQYF
TGTGCCAGCAGCCAGCGGACAGGGCTCTACGAGCAGTACTTC
>.|TRBV5-6|TRBD1|TRBJ1-1|13
CASSRTGITEAFF
TGTGCCAGCAGCAGGACAGGGATCACTGAAGCTTTCTTT
>.|TRBV6-1|.|TRBJ1-5|16
CASSERVWESNQPQHF
TGTGCCAGCAGTGAAAGGGTCTGGGAGAGCAATCAGCCCCAGCATTTT
>.|TRBV18|TRBD1|TRBJ1-3|16
CASSPGQGFSGNTIYF
TGTGCCAGCTCACCGGGACAGGGCTTCTCTGGAAACACCATATATTTT
>.|TRBV6-5|TRBD1|TRBJ2-7|13
CASRAIGGREQYF
TGTGCCAGTAGAGCGATAGGGGGCCGCGAGCAGTACTTC
>.|TRBV9|.|TRBJ2-7|14
CASSPDSPGLEQYF
TGTGCCAGCAGCCCGGACAGCCCTGGGCTCGAGCAGTACTTC
>few|TRBV5-1|.|TRBJ2-2|16
CASSLNSDLNTGELFF
TGCGCCAGCAGCTTAAACAGTGATTTGAACACCGGGGAGCTGTTTTTT
>.|TRBV27|TRBD1|TRBJ1-4|16
CASSLYPGGTNEKLFF
TGTGCCAGCAGTTTATACCCAGGGGGTACTAATGAAAAACTGTTTTTT
>.|TRBV4-1|.|TRBJ1-1|13
CASSLSRDTEAFF
TGCGCCAGCAGCCTTTCCCGGGACACTGAAGCTTTCTTT